The 7 T cell receptor beta chains below come from one sample, sequenced in a study of cytomegalovirus exposure and HLA in healthy donors. Using immunoSEQ multiplex PCR, the repertoire was profiled, and TCRdb retains in-frame clones only, with some absent. The repertoire holds some 160,000 clones, with 88% as singletons. Sequencing was done on a sample of PBMCs. Source of these receptors: a man aged 18 to 30 in good health and CMV-seronegative.

The CDR3 DNA follows: TGTGCCAGCAGCTTAAGCTTGCCCCGTAGCGGGAGAGGATCCTACGAGCAGTACTTC. Translated, it gives CASSLSLPRSGRGSYEQYF. This rearrangement joins TRBV7-2 to TRBJ2-7, with 9 bases that match TRBD2. Germline V gene sequence: CDR1 SGHTA, CDR2 FQGNSA. J gave up 1 base and V 2 bases, and 15 bases lay outside the gene matches. This CDR3 contains 19 residues.

The chain links TRBV23-1 to TRBJ1-2; the D gene is possibly TRBD1 (5 bases). TRBV23-1 counts as an open reading frame of uncertain function. Trimming pared 2 bases from V and 4 bases from J, leaving 17 bases between. This CDR3 has 16 residues. CDR3 nucleotides: TGCGCCAGCAGTCAACTGGAAGGGGCTAGGACCTATGGCTACACCTTC. Encoded protein: CASSQLEGARTYGYTF.

The CDR3 reads CASSYFQGASSPLHF. Written as DNA, the CDR3 is TGTGCCAGCAGTTACTTCCAGGGGGCGAGTTCACCCCTCCACTTT. This chain connects TRBV6-5 to TRBJ1-6; the match to TRBD1 covers 8 bases. Germline loops: CDR1 MNHEY, CDR2 SVGAGI. The V segment lost 1 base and the J segment 9 bases; nucleotides outside the gene matches: 5. The CDR3 sequence is 15 residues long.

The chain uses TRBV29-1 and TRBJ1-1; tentatively, D is TRBD1 (6 bases). V was trimmed by 6 bases and J by 0 bases, leaving 11 bases between them. From germline, CDR1 is SQVTM and CDR2 ANQGSEA. The CDR3 has 13 amino acids. In nucleotides, the CDR3 is TGCAGCGTAAAGAGGGGGATGAACACTGAAGCTTTCTTT. Its translation: CSVKRGMNTEAFF.

This chain joins TRBV15 and TRBJ2-7; maybe TRBD2 (6 bases). Germline CDR1 LNHNV, CDR2 YYDKDF (reference sequence). The CDR3 is 18 residues long. Trimming took 0 bases from V and 0 from J, leaving 18 bases between them. The CDR3 reads CATSRDVGRRGPSYEQYF. CDR3 nucleotides: TGTGCCACCAGCAGAGATGTGGGGAGGAGGGGACCCTCCTACGAGCAGTACTTC.

The chain joins TRBV5-4 to TRBJ2-7; 9 bases match TRBD2. This CDR3 is 14 amino acids long. Germline V gives CDR1 SGHNT, CDR2 YYREEE (reference sequence). The V segment lost 2 bases and the J segment 3 bases; nucleotides outside the gene matches: 3. CDR3 sequence: CASSFGTSSYEQYF. CDR3 DNA sequence: TGTGCCAGCAGCTTCGGGACTAGCAGCTACGAGCAGTACTTC.

This clone was seen a few times. This chain joins TRBV7-9 and TRBJ1-2, with D perhaps TRBD1 (5 bases). This CDR3 contains 14 residues. The germline V gene has CDR1 SEHNR and CDR2 FQNEAQ (reference sequence). Between the trimmed V and J ends, which lost 5 bases and 3 bases, there was a span of 13 bases. The CDR3 is CASSRGEGDYGYTF. CDR3 coding DNA: TGTGCCAGCAGCCGGGGGGAGGGCGACTATGGCTACACCTTC. The full variable domain, its missing parts supplied by reference TRBV7-9 and TRBJ1-2, is DTGVSQNPRHKITKRGQNVTFRCDPISEHNRLYWYRQTLGQGPEFLTYFQNEAQLEKSRLLSDRFSAERPKGSFSTLEIQRTEQGDSAMYLCASSRGEGDYGYTFGSGTRLTVV.